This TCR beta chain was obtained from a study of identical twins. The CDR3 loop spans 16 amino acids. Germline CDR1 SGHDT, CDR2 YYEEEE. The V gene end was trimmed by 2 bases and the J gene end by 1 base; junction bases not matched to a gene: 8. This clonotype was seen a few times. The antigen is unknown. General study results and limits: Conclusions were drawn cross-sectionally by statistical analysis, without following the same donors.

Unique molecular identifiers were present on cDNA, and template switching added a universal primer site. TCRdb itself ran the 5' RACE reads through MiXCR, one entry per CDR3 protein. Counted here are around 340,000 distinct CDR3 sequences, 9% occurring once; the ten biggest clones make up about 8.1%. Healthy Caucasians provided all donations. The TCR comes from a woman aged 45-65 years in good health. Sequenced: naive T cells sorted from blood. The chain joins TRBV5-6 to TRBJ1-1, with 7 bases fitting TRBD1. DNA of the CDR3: TGTGCCAGCAGCTTTCCCCCGGGACAGCGGAACACTGAAGCTTTCTTT. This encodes CASSFPPGQRNTEAFF.